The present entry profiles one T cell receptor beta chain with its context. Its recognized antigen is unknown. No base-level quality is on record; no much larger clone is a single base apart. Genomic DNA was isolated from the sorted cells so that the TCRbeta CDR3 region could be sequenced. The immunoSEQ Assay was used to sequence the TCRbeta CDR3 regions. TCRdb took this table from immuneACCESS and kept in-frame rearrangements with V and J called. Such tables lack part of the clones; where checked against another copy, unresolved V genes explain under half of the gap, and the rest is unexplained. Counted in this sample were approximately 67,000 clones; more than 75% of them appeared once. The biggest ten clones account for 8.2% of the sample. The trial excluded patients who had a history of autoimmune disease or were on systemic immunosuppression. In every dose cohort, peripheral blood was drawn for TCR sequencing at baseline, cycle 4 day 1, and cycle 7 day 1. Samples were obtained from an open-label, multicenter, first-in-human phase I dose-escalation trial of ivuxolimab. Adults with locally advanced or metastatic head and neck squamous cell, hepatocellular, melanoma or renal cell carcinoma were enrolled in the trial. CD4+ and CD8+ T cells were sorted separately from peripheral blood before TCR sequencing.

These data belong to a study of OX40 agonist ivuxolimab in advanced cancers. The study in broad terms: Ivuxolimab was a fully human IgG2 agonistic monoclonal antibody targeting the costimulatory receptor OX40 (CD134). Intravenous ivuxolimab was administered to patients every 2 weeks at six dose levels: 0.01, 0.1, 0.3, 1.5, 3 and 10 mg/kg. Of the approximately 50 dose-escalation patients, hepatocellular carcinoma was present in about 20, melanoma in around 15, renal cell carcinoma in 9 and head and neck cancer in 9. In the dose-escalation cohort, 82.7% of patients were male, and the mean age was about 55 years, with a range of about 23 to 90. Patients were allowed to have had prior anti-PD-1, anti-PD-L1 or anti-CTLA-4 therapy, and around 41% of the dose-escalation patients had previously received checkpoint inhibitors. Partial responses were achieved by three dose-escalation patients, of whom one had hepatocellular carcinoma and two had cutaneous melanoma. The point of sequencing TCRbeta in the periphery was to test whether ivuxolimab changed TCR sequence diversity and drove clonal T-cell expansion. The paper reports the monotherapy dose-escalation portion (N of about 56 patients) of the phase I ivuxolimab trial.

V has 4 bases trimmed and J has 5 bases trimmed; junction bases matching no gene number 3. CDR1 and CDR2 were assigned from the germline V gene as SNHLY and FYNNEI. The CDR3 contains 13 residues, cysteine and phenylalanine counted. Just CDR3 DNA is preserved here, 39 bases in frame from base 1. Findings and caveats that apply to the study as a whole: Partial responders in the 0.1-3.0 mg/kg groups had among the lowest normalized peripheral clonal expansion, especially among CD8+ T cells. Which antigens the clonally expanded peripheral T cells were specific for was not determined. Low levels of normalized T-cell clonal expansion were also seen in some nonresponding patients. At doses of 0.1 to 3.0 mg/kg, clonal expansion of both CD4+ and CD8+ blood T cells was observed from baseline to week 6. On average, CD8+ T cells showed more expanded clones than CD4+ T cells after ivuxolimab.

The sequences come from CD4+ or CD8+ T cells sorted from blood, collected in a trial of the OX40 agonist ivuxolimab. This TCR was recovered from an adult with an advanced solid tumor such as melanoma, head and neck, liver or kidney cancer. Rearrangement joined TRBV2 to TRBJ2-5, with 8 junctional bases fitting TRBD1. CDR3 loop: CASSAGGEETQYF. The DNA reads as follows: TGTGCCAGCAGTGCAGGGGGCGAGGAGACCCAGTACTTC.